This record concerns one T cell receptor beta chain sequence. No antigen is known for it. This sample is drawn from a study of vaccination effects on CD4 cells after COVID-19. ViraFEST used viral peptide pools to expand antigen-specific CD4+ T cells before sequencing. A roughly ten-day culture period preceded the isolation of CD4+ T cells. Two-dose BNT162b2 or mRNA-1273 vaccination was given to participants. Points from the study as a whole: At late timepoints after vaccination, vaccine- and infection-induced clones shrank markedly.

Losses at the gene ends were 4 bases for V and 2 bases for J; bases not matched to a gene: 5. The germline V gene has CDR1 LNHDA and CDR2 SQIVND (reference sequence). There are 15 residues in the CDR3. The repertoire was sequenced with immunoSEQ multiplex PCR; TCRdb's copy has only in-frame clones and lacks some. The sample consists of about 15,000 clones, 70% of them appearing once. V and J are TRBV19 and TRBJ1-2; 9 bases fit TRBD1. This sequence originates from a human donor who received a COVID-19 vaccine. The sample consisted of CD4+ T cells from PBMCs cultured with SARS-CoV-2 spike peptides, taken after COVID-19 vaccination. The CDR3 reads CASSRSGTGNYGYTF. CDR3 nucleotide sequence: TGTGCCAGTAGTAGATCCGGGACAGGGAACTATGGCTACACCTTC.